Sequencing of this T cell receptor (beta chain) was carried out in a study of spatial heterogeneity in lung cancer. In TCRdb, the 5' RACE reads were re-called with MiXCR into one record per CDR3 protein. The sample lists about 41,000 distinct CDR3 sequences; about 11% were seen once. Details on this clonotype: Its target is unknown.

CDR3 length: 13 residues. With 8 bases clipped from V and 4 bases from J, the junction kept 5 bases outside the gene matches. Germline CDR1 is MGHDK and CDR2 is SYGVNS. As to time point: sample taken at primary tumor resection. Extraction of whole RNA from tumor, nontumor lung or frozen PBMC preceded unsorted sequencing. A total of some 70 untreated early-stage non-small cell lung cancer patients served as donors. Study findings and constraints: There were more appearances of ubiquitous expanded tumor TCRs in blood at resection than at follow-up.

The chain has TRBV25-1 and TRBJ1-1; 9 bases are shared with TRBD1. The material was PBMCs, obtained at surgery. The receptor was isolated from a female donor with early-stage non-small cell lung cancer. The CDR3 loop reads CASSGTGFTEAFF. The DNA for the CDR3 is TGTGCCAGCTCCGGGACAGGGTTCACTGAAGCTTTCTTT.